These T cell receptor beta chains were read from a single sample in a study of T cell responses to AZD1222 COVID-19 vaccine. TCRdb's table, derived via immunoSEQ multiplex PCR, lists solely in-frame clones and lacks some. The data contain over 55,000 clones, 60% to 85% of them seen just once; the ten biggest clones take up less than 4.5%. The sample in question was peripheral blood, obtained 28 days after the second AZD1222 dose. The receptors here all came from an adult who received the AZD1222 COVID-19 vaccine. Each CDR3 is given with its conserved first and last residue. The order of the fields is clone size, V gene, J gene, D gene, CDR3 protein, CDR3 DNA. A D gene is named only where the DNA matches it firmly. Rows give clone size only sometimes, using once, few, many, or a class for an expanded clone.

clone size: -
V gene: TRBV6-1
J gene: TRBJ1-2
D gene: -
CDR3 protein: CASSEADGFYGYTF
CDR3 DNA: TGTGCCAGCAGTGAAGCTGACGGATTCTATGGCTACACCTTC

clone size: few
V gene: TRBV7-9
J gene: TRBJ1-3
D gene: -
CDR3 protein: CASSPAAGNTIYF
CDR3 DNA: TGTGCCAGCAGCCCTGCCGCGGGAAACACCATATATTTT

clone size: -
V gene: TRBV3-1/TRBV3-2
J gene: TRBJ1-5
D gene: -
CDR3 protein: CASSSPGGNQPQHF
CDR3 DNA: TGTGCCAGCAGTTCCCCTGGGGGCAATCAGCCCCAGCATTTT

clone size: -
V gene: TRBV19
J gene: TRBJ2-3
D gene: -
CDR3 protein: CASSPRWGTDTQYF
CDR3 DNA: TGTGCCAGTAGCCCGCGTTGGGGCACAGATACGCAGTATTTT

clone size: -
V gene: TRBV9
J gene: TRBJ2-2
D gene: -
CDR3 protein: CASSIRGNTGELFF
CDR3 DNA: TGTGCCAGCAGCATCAGGGGGAACACCGGGGAGCTGTTTTTT

clone size: once
V gene: TRBV28
J gene: TRBJ1-1
D gene: -
CDR3 protein: CASPPARPAGLTEAFF
CDR3 DNA: TGTGCCAGCCCCCCGGCGAGGCCGGCGGGTCTGACTGAAGCTTTCTTT

clone size: -
V gene: TRBV6-5
J gene: TRBJ1-2
D gene: TRBD1
CDR3 protein: CASSQGANYGYTF
CDR3 DNA: TGTGCCAGCAGCCAGGGGGCTAACTATGGCTACACCTTC

clone size: -
V gene: TRBV5-1
J gene: TRBJ2-5
D gene: -
CDR3 protein: CASSFLGMVETQYF
CDR3 DNA: TGCGCCAGCAGCTTCTTGGGAATGGTGGAGACCCAGTACTTC

clone size: many
V gene: TRBV14
J gene: TRBJ2-7
D gene: TRBD2
CDR3 protein: CASSHVAGGLHEQYF
CDR3 DNA: TGTGCCAGCAGCCATGTAGCGGGGGGCCTCCACGAGCAGTACTTC

clone size: few
V gene: TRBV4-3
J gene: TRBJ1-1
D gene: -
CDR3 protein: CASSQDAGRDAFF
CDR3 DNA: TGCGCCAGCAGCCAAGATGCCGGGCGGGACGCTTTCTTT

clone size: -
V gene: TRBV7-2
J gene: TRBJ1-1
D gene: -
CDR3 protein: CASSLAMARVAFF
CDR3 DNA: TGTGCCAGCAGCTTAGCGATGGCCAGAGTAGCTTTCTTT

clone size: -
V gene: TRBV6-1
J gene: TRBJ2-2
D gene: -
CDR3 protein: CASSELGRVGGELFF
CDR3 DNA: TGTGCCAGCAGTGAACTCGGCAGGGTTGGCGGGGAGCTGTTTTTT

clone size: -
V gene: TRBV11-3
J gene: TRBJ1-4
D gene: -
CDR3 protein: CASSPHQADKLFF
CDR3 DNA: TGTGCCAGCAGCCCTCATCAAGCGGACAAACTGTTTTTT

clone size: -
V gene: TRBV9
J gene: TRBJ2-3
D gene: TRBD2
CDR3 protein: CASSVNQLAGDTDTQYF
CDR3 DNA: TGTGCCAGCAGCGTGAACCAACTAGCGGGGGACACAGATACGCAGTATTTT

clone size: -
V gene: TRBV7-9
J gene: TRBJ1-5
D gene: -
CDR3 protein: CASSLEQDQPQHF
CDR3 DNA: TGTGCCAGCAGCTTAGAACAGGATCAGCCCCAGCATTTT

clone size: -
V gene: TRBV18
J gene: TRBJ2-7
D gene: -
CDR3 protein: CASSPSLDEQYF
CDR3 DNA: TGTGCCAGCTCACCAAGCCTTGACGAGCAGTACTTC

clone size: -
V gene: TRBV6-5
J gene: TRBJ2-3
D gene: -
CDR3 protein: CASRRLGGDTQYF
CDR3 DNA: TGTGCCAGCCGTAGACTAGGGGGAGATACGCAGTATTTT

clone size: -
V gene: TRBV7-2
J gene: TRBJ2-7
D gene: TRBD2
CDR3 protein: CASSSSGGLTYEQYF
CDR3 DNA: TGTGCCAGCAGCTCGAGCGGGGGGCTTACCTACGAGCAGTACTTC

clone size: -
V gene: TRBV7-8
J gene: TRBJ1-2
D gene: TRBD1
CDR3 protein: CASSLETGRTDGYTF
CDR3 DNA: TGTGCCAGCAGCTTAGAGACAGGGCGGACGGATGGCTACACCTTC

clone size: -
V gene: TRBV4-1
J gene: TRBJ1-2
D gene: -
CDR3 protein: CASSQEGPSREVYGYTF
CDR3 DNA: TGCGCCAGCAGCCAAGAAGGTCCCTCCAGGGAGGTATATGGCTACACCTTC

clone size: -
V gene: TRBV5-4
J gene: TRBJ2-1
D gene: -
CDR3 protein: CASSWDTRGNEQFF
CDR3 DNA: TGTGCCAGCAGCTGGGACACCCGGGGCAATGAGCAGTTCTTC

clone size: -
V gene: TRBV12-3/TRBV12-4
J gene: TRBJ2-7
D gene: -
CDR3 protein: CASRMEPGEQYF
CDR3 DNA: TGTGCCAGCAGGATGGAGCCGGGGGAGCAGTACTTC

clone size: -
V gene: TRBV9
J gene: TRBJ1-2
D gene: -
CDR3 protein: CASSVGQSFYGYTF
CDR3 DNA: TGTGCCAGCAGCGTAGGGCAGTCCTTCTATGGCTACACCTTC

clone size: -
V gene: TRBV25-1
J gene: TRBJ1-3
D gene: -
CDR3 protein: CASSEGQGSGNTIYF
CDR3 DNA: TGTGCCAGCAGTGAGGGCCAGGGCTCTGGAAACACCATATATTTT

clone size: few
V gene: TRBV7-3
J gene: TRBJ2-1
D gene: -
CDR3 protein: CASSLTQGPYNEQFF
CDR3 DNA: TGTGCCAGCAGCTTAACACAGGGCCCCTACAATGAGCAGTTCTTC

clone size: -
V gene: TRBV3-1/TRBV3-2
J gene: TRBJ1-2
D gene: -
CDR3 protein: CASSRSLPMDMRRTKDGYTF
CDR3 DNA: TGTGCCAGCAGCCGCTCTCTCCCTATGGATATGCGCAGGACAAAAGATGGCTACACCTTC

clone size: -
V gene: TRBV6-2/TRBV6-3
J gene: TRBJ1-2
D gene: TRBD1
CDR3 protein: CASSILWDSYGYTF
CDR3 DNA: TGTGCCAGCAGTATCCTCTGGGACAGCTATGGCTACACCTTC

clone size: -
V gene: TRBV12-3/TRBV12-4
J gene: TRBJ1-2
D gene: -
CDR3 protein: CASSQRGDYGYTF
CDR3 DNA: TGTGCCAGCAGCCAGAGGGGGGACTATGGCTACACCTTC

clone size: -
V gene: TRBV2
J gene: TRBJ2-5
D gene: -
CDR3 protein: CASMIDAGTETQYF
CDR3 DNA: TGTGCCAGTATGATCGATGCGGGCACAGAGACCCAGTACTTC

clone size: -
V gene: TRBV30
J gene: TRBJ1-2
D gene: -
CDR3 protein: CAWSVRANYGYTF
CDR3 DNA: TGTGCCTGGAGTGTACGGGCTAACTATGGCTACACCTTC

clone size: -
V gene: TRBV9
J gene: TRBJ2-2
D gene: -
CDR3 protein: CASSVDPGVPTGELFF
CDR3 DNA: TGTGCCAGCAGCGTAGACCCAGGGGTTCCCACCGGGGAGCTGTTTTTT

clone size: few
V gene: TRBV9
J gene: TRBJ2-3
D gene: -
CDR3 protein: CASSVGRYTDTQYF
CDR3 DNA: TGTGCCAGCAGCGTAGGGAGATACACAGATACGCAGTATTTT

clone size: -
V gene: TRBV15
J gene: TRBJ1-1
D gene: -
CDR3 protein: CATSRDPPGNLNTEAFF
CDR3 DNA: TGTGCCACCAGCAGAGATCCGCCAGGGAATCTTAACACTGAAGCTTTCTTT

clone size: -
V gene: TRBV28
J gene: TRBJ2-7
D gene: TRBD2
CDR3 protein: CASSSNGGGQYF
CDR3 DNA: TGTGCCAGCAGTTCCAACGGGGGGGGTCAGTACTTC

clone size: -
V gene: TRBV6-5
J gene: TRBJ2-2
D gene: TRBD2
CDR3 protein: CASSTGLAGAGELFF
CDR3 DNA: TGTGCCAGCAGTACGGGACTAGCGGGGGCCGGGGAGCTGTTTTTT

clone size: -
V gene: TRBV19
J gene: TRBJ1-3
D gene: TRBD1
CDR3 protein: CASSIPDRAGNTIYF
CDR3 DNA: TGTGCCAGTAGTATCCCGGACAGGGCTGGAAACACCATATATTTT

clone size: -
V gene: TRBV28
J gene: TRBJ2-2
D gene: -
CDR3 protein: CASSETNANTGELFF
CDR3 DNA: TGTGCCAGCAGTGAGACTAACGCGAACACCGGGGAGCTGTTTTTT

clone size: once
V gene: TRBV16
J gene: TRBJ1-1
D gene: -
CDR3 protein: CASSQSKGGMWNTEAFF
CDR3 DNA: TGTGCCAGCAGCCAATCGAAGGGGGGGATGTGGAACACTGAAGCTTTCTTT

clone size: -
V gene: TRBV5-1
J gene: TRBJ2-1
D gene: -
CDR3 protein: CASSPTTPSSYNEQFF
CDR3 DNA: TGCGCCAGCAGCCCGACGACTCCGAGCTCCTACAATGAGCAGTTCTTC

clone size: -
V gene: TRBV11-3
J gene: TRBJ2-7
D gene: TRBD1
CDR3 protein: CASSLRTGSYEQYF
CDR3 DNA: TGTGCCAGCAGCTTACGGACAGGGAGCTACGAGCAGTACTTC

clone size: -
V gene: TRBV4-2
J gene: TRBJ2-1
D gene: -
CDR3 protein: CASSQEGNYNEQFF
CDR3 DNA: TGTGCCAGCAGCCAAGAAGGAAATTACAATGAGCAGTTCTTC

clone size: -
V gene: TRBV18
J gene: TRBJ2-7
D gene: TRBD2
CDR3 protein: CASSPVAGGQDEQYF
CDR3 DNA: TGTGCCAGCTCACCGGTAGCGGGGGGCCAGGACGAGCAGTACTTC

clone size: -
V gene: TRBV28
J gene: TRBJ1-6
D gene: -
CDR3 protein: CASGNSPLHF
CDR3 DNA: TGTGCCAGCGGTAATTCACCCCTCCACTTT